This T cell receptor (beta chain) comes out of a study of blood T cell repertoires in COVID-19. Study-level information: From the United States, Italy and Spain came samples of acute and convalescent COVID-19. The analysed material was cDNA or gDNA that came from T cells, B-cell-depleted T cells, or PBMCs.

From germline, CDR1 is LNHDA and CDR2 SQIVND (reference sequence). J was trimmed by 3 bases and V by 5 bases; bases with no gene match: 12. The CDR3 extends over 17 amino acids. Patients in Seattle were enrolled during active infection, then followed longitudinally. In the original analysis: Counts of nucleated cells, estimated from reference gene primer amplification, were obtained. TCRdb's copy holds only in-frame clones and misses some; the assay was immunoSEQ multiplex PCR. Clonal size and the V and J genes are those of that table, whereas D and trimming came from the DNA. This sample has tens of thousands of clones; approximately 84% occur once, and the top ten carry 6.3%.

Sequencing was done on a sample of peripheral blood. V is TRBV19 and J is TRBJ2-7; TRBD1 agrees at 11 bases. This receptor was obtained from a man in his 70s with COVID-19, enrolled during active disease. This chain's CDR3 is CASSGGQGAKTNYEQYF. DNA for the CDR3: TGTGCCAGTAGTGGTGGACAGGGGGCTAAAACCAACTACGAGCAGTACTTC. Full variable domain (remainder filled in from reference TRBV19 and TRBJ2-7): DGGITQSPKYLFRKEGQNVTLSCEQNLNHDAMYWYRQDPGQGLRLIYYSQIVNDFQKGDIAEGYSVSREKKESFPLTVTSAQKNPTAFYLCASSGGQGAKTNYEQYFGPGTRLTVT.